The subject of this entry is one T cell receptor (beta chain). An end of the junction differs from the germline gene, which may be a read error. The source of the sample is a study of blood T cells in healthy people across ages. Donors gave about 9.3 milliliters of peripheral blood apiece. For the second PCR, which ran for 7 to 11 cycles, a sample-barcoded 5' primer and a J-beta primer mix were used. TCRdb reprocessed the 5' RACE reads with MiXCR, giving one entry per CDR3 protein. Of roughly 1,800,000 distinct CDR3 sequences listed, 49% are singletons. CDR1 is DFQATT and CDR2 is SNEGSKA in the germline V gene (reference sequence). The CDR3 sequence is 15 residues long.

The receptor's source is a woman between 40 and 50 years old in good health. The genes are TRBV20-1 and TRBJ2-1; 10 bases map to TRBD2. The specimen was blood. The CDR3 DNA reads as TGCAGTGCTTTAGCGGGGGGCCGCTCCTACAATGAGCAGCACTTC. Its protein is CSALAGGRSYNEQHF.